This T cell receptor beta chain was sequenced in a study of T cell responses to AZD1222 COVID-19 vaccine. Whole-study results and caveats: Distributed over spike, vaccine-associated CD4 TCRs predominated at 160-218 and 743-854. A mostly white British donor set with more females was recruited, and clonal diversity was possibly underestimated. After the peak T cell response, and only then, were repertoires sampled. Spike-specific TCR breadth rose after two AZD1222 doses, and depth rose as well.

Of note for this clone: The antigen is not known.

Clones were read by immunoSEQ multiplex PCR, and TCRdb kept only the in-frame ones, dropping some. The sample gives some 170,000 clones, 85% to 90% of which show up once; 1.5% to 2% is in the top ten. The origin of this receptor is an adult in good health. Sequences were derived from peripheral blood, sampled on day 0 of AZD1222 vaccination.

CDR3 residues: CASSQERHLGNTIYF. Here the CDR3 DNA reads TGTGCCAGCAGCCAAGAAAGGCACTTAGGAAACACCATATATTTT. The chain couples TRBV3-1 (or the pseudogene TRBV3-2) to TRBJ1-3, with no clear D. Per the germline V gene, CDR1 is LGHDT and CDR2 is YNNKEL (reference sequence). Trimming removed 0 bases from V and 4 bases from J, with 10 bases in between. There are 15 residues in the CDR3.